Reported below is one TCR beta chain. These data are taken from a study of blood T cell repertoires in COVID-19. Study in general: Acute and convalescent COVID-19 samples came from the United States, Italy and Spain.

The CDR3 is 14 amino acids. The V and J ends lost 4 bases and 2 bases, in that order; junction bases with no gene match: 3. Per germline, CDR1 SGHNT and CDR2 YYREEE (reference sequence). Per the study methods: Counts of nucleated cells, estimated from reference gene primer amplification, were obtained. The method was immunoSEQ multiplex PCR; TCRdb's version includes in-frame clones alone and lacks a portion of them. V and J calls and clone size are as listed in that table; D and trimming were resolved from the DNA. The data contain around 300,000 clones, 85% of them singletons. The chain has TRBV5-4 and TRBJ2-3; 8 bases agree with TRBD2. The material sequenced was peripheral blood. This TCR was recovered from a woman aged 45-65 years with active or convalescent COVID-19. The CDR3 region has the DNA TGTGCCAGCAGCCGCGGACTAGCCACAGATACGCAGTATTTT. As protein: CASSRGLATDTQYF.